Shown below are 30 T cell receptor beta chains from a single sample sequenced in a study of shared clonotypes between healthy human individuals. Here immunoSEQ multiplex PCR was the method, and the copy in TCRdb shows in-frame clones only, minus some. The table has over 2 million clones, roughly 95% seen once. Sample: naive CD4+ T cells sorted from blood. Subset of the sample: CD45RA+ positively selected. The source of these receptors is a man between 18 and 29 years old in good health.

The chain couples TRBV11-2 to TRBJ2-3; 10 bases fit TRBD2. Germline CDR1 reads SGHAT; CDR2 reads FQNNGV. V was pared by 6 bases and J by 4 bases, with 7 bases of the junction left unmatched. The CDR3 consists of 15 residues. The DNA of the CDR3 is TGTGCCAGCAGGTCTAGCGGGAGAGTGGCAGATACGCAGTATTTT. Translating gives CASRSSGRVADTQYF. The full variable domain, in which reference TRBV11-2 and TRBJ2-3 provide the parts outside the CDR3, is EAGVAQSPRYKIIEKRQSVAFWCNPISGHATLYWYQQILGQGPKLLIQFQNNGVVDDSQLPKDRFSAERLKGVDSTLKIQPAKLEDSAVYLCASRSSGRVADTQYFGPGTRLTVL.

CDR3 loop: CASSRGRADKQYF. CDR3 sequence (DNA): TGCGCCAGCAGCCGCGGACGCGCGGACAAGCAGTACTTC. This chain connects TRBV4-3 to TRBJ2-7; D perhaps matches TRBD1 (5 bases). Per the germline V gene, CDR1 is LGHNA and CDR2 is YSLEER. With 4 bases removed from V and 8 bases from J, the gap between germline ends came to 15 bases. The CDR3 contains 13 residues.

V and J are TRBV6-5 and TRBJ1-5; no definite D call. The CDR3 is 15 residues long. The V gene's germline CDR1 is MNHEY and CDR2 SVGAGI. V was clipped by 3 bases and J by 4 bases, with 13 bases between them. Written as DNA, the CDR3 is TGTGCCAGCAGTTATGTGGCCGATGGGAATCAGCCCCAGCATTTT. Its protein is CASSYVADGNQPQHF.

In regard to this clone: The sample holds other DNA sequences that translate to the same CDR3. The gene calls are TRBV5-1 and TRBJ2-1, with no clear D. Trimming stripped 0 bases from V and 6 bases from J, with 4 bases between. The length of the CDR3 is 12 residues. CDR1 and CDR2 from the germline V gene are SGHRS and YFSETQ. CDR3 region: CASSLEFNEQFF. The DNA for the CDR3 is TGCGCCAGCAGCTTGGAGTTCAATGAGCAGTTCTTC.

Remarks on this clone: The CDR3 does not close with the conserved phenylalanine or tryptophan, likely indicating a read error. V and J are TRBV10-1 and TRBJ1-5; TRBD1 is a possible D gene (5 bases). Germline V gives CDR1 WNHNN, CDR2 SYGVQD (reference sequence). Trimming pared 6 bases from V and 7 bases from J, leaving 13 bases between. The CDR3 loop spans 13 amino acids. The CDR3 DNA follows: TGCGCCAGCAGGTTCGGGGCCTGGCAGCCCCAGCATTCT. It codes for CASRFGAWQPQHS.

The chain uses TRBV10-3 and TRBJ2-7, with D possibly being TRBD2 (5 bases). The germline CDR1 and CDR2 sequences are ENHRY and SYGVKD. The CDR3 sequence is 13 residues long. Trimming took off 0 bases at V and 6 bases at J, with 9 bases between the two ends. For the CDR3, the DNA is TGTGCCATCAGTGAGTCTCTAGCCGGCGAGCAGTACTTC. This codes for CAISESLAGEQYF.

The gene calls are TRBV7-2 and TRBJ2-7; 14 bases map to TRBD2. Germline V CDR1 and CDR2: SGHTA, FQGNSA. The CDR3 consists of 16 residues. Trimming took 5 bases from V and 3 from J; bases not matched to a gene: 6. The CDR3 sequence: CASSPRTSGGNYEQYF. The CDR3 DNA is TGTGCCAGCAGCCCACGGACTAGCGGGGGGAACTACGAGCAGTACTTC.

The CDR3 DNA is TGTGCCAGCAGCTTGGAAGGACAGCAGTTCTTC. Translated: CASSLEGQQFF. V and J are TRBV5-6 and TRBJ2-1; D is unresolved. V lost 0 bases and J lost 11, with 6 bases in between. Looked up from germline, CDR1 is SGHDT and CDR2 is YYEEEE. This CDR3 has 11 amino acids.

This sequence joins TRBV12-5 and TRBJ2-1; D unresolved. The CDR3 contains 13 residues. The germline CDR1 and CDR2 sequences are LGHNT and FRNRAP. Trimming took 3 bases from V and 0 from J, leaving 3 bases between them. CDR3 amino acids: CASGFGSYNEQFF. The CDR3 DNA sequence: TGTGCTAGTGGTTTCGGCTCCTACAATGAGCAGTTCTTC. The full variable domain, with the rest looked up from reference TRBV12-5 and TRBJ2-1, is DARVTQTPRHKVTEMGQEVTMRCQPILGHNTVFWYRQTMMQGLELLAYFRNRAPLDDSGMPKDRFSAEMPDATLATLKIQPSEPRDSAVYFCASGFGSYNEQFFGPGTRLTVL.

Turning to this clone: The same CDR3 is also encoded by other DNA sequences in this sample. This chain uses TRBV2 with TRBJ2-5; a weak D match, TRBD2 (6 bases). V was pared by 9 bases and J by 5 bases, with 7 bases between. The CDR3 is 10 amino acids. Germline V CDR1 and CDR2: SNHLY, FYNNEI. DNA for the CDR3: TGTGCCAGTGGGAGGGAGACCCAGTACTTC. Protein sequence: CASGRETQYF.

The DNA of the CDR3 is TGTGCCAGCAGCACCGTGGGGCCCAGGAAGTACTTC. It encodes CASSTVGPRKYF. The chain links TRBV11-2 to TRBJ2-7; D might be TRBD1 (5 bases). The germline V gene encodes CDR1 SGHAT and CDR2 FQNNGV. The V end was cut by 5 bases, the J end by 11 bases, with 16 bases between. This CDR3 comprises 12 residues.

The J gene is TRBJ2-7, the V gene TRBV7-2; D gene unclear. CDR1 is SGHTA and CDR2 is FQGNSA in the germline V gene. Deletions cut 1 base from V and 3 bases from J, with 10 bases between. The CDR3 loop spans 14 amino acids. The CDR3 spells CASSLVRNLYEQYF. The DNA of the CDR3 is TGTGCCAGCAGCTTAGTTAGGAACCTCTACGAGCAGTACTTC.

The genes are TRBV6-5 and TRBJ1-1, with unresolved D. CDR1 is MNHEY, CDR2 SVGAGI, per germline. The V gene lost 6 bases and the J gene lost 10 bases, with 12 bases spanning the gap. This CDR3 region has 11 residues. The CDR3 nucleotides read TGTGCCAGCAGGCTAGAAAGCACAGCTTTCTTT. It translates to CASRLESTAFF.

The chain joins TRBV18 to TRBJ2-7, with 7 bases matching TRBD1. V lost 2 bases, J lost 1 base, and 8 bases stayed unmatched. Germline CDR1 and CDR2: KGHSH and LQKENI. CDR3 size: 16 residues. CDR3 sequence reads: CASSPANRGNSYEQYF. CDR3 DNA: TGTGCCAGCTCACCAGCGAACAGGGGAAATTCCTACGAGCAGTACTTC.

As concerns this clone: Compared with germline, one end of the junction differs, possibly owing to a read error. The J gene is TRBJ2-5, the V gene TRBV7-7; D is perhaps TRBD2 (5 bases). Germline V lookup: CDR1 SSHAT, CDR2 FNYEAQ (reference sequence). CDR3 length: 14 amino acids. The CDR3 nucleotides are TGTGCTAGCAGCTTAGTATCACTAGGGGAGACCCAGTACTTC. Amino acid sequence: CASSLVSLGETQYF.

The CDR3 DNA reads as TGCAGCGTTCCTCAGCAGGGGGACACCGGGGAGCTGTTTTTT. Residues: CSVPQQGDTGELFF. V gene TRBV29-1 combines with J gene TRBJ2-2, with 7 bases fitting TRBD1. The CDR3 consists of 14 residues. Germline V gives CDR1 SQVTM, CDR2 ANQGSEA. With 5 bases clipped from V and 3 bases from J, the junction kept 6 bases outside the gene matches.

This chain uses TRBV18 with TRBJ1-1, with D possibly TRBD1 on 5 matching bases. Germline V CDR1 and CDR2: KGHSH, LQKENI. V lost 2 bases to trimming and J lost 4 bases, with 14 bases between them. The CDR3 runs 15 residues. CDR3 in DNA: TGTGCCAGCTCACCAGGGGCAGGGATTGGCACTGAAGCTTTCTTT. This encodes CASSPGAGIGTEAFF.

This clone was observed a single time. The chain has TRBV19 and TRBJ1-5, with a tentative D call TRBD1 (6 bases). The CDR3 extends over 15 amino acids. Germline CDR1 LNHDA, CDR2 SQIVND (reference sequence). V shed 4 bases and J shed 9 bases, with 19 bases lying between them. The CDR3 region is CASSTQDRLVWPQHF. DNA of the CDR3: TGTGCCAGTAGTACGCAAGACAGGTTAGTCTGGCCCCAGCATTTT. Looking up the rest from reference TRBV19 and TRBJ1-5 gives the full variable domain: DGGITQSPKYLFRKEGQNVTLSCEQNLNHDAMYWYRQDPGQGLRLIYYSQIVNDFQKGDIAEGYSVSREKKESFPLTVTSAQKNPTAFYLCASSTQDRLVWPQHFGDGTRLSIL.

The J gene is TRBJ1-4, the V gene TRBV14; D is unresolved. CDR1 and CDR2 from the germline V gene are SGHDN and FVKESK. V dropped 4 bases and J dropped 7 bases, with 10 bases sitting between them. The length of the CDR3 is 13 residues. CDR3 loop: CASSPQTGEKLFF. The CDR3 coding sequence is TGTGCCAGCAGCCCGCAGACCGGTGAAAAACTGTTTTTT.

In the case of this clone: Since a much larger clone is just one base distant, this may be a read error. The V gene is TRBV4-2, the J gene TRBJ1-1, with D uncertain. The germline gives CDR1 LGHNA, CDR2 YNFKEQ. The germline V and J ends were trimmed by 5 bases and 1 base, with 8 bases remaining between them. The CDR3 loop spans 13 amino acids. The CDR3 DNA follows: TGTGCCAGCAGCTTGGCCGGGAACACTGAAGCTTTCTTT. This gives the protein CASSLAGNTEAFF.

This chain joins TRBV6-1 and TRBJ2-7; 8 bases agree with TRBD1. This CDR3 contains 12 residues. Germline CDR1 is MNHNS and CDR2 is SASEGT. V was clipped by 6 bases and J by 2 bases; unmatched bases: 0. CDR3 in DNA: TGTGCCAGCAGGGGACAGGCCTACGAGCAGTACTTC. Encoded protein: CASRGQAYEQYF.

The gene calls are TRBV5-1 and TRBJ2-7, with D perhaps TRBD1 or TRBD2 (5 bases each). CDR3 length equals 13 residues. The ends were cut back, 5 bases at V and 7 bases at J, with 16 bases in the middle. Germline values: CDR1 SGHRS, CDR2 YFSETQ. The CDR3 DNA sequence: TGCGCCAGCAGTAATCCCGGGACCGGGGAGCAGTACTTC. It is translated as CASSNPGTGEQYF.

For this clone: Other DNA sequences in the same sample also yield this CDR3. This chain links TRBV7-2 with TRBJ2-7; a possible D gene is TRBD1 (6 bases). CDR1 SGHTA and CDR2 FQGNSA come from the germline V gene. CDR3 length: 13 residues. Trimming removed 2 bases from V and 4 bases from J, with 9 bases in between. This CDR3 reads CASSLNRDYEQYF. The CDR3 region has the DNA TGTGCCAGCAGCTTAAACAGGGATTACGAGCAGTACTTC.

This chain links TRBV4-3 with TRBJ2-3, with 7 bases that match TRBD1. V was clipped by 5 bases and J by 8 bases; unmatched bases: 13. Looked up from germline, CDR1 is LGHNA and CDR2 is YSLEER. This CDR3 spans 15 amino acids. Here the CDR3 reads CASSRTGTDVATQYF. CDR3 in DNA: TGCGCCAGCAGCAGAACCGGGACAGACGTCGCTACGCAGTATTTT.

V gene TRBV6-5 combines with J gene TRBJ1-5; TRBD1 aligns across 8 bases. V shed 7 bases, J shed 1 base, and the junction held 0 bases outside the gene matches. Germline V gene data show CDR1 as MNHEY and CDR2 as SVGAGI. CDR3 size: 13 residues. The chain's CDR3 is CASTGGSNQPQHF. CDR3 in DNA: TGTGCCAGCACAGGGGGCAGCAATCAGCCCCAGCATTTT.

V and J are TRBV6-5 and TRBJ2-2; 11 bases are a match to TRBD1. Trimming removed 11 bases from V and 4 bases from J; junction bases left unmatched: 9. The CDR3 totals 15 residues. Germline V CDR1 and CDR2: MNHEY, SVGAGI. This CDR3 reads CASKGTGGSTGELFF. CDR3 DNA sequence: TGTGCCTCCAAGGGGACAGGGGGTTCCACCGGGGAGCTGTTTTTT.

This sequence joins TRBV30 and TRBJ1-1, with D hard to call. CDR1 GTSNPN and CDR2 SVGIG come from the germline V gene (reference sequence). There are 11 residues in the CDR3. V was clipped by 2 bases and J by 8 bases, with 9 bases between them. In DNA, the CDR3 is TGTGCCTGGAGTCCACGGGAGGAAGCTTTCTTT. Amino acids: CAWSPREEAFF.

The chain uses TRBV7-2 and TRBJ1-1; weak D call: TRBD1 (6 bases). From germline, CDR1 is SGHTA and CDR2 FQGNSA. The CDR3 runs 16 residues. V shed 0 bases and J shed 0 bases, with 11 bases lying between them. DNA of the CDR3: TGTGCCAGCAGCTTAGCGGGCAGGGGAGTGAACACTGAAGCTTTCTTT. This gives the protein CASSLAGRGVNTEAFF. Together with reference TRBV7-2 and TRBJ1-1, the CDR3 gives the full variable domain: GAGVSQSPSNKVTEKGKDVELRCDPISGHTALYWYRQSLGQGLEFLIYFQGNSAPDKSGLPSDRFSAERTGGSVSTLTIQRTQQEDSAVYLCASSLAGRGVNTEAFFGQGTRLTVV.

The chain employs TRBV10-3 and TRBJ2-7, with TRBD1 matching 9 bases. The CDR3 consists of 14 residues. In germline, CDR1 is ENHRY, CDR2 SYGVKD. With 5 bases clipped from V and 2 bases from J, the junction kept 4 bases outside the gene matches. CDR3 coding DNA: TGTGCCATCAGTACGGGACAGGGCACCTACGAGCAGTACTTC. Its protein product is CAISTGQGTYEQYF.

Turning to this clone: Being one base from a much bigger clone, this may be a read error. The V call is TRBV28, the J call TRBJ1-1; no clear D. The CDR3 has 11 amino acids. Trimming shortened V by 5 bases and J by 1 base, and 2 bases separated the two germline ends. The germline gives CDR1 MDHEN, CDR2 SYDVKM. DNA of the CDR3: TGTGCCAGCAGTAAGAACACTGAAGCTTTCTTT. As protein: CASSKNTEAFF.